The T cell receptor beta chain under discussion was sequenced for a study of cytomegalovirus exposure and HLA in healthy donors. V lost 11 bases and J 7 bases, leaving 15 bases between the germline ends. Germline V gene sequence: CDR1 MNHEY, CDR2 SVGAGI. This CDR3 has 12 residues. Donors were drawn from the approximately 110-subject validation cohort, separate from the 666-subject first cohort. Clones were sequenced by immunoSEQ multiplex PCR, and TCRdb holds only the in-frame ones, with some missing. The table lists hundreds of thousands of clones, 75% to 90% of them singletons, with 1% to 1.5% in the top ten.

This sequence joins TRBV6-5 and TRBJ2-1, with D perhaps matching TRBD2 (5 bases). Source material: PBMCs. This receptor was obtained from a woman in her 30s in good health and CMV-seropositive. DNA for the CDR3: TGTGCCTGTTCTTCCTCGGGGAATGAGCAGTTCTTC. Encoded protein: CACSSSGNEQFF.